The present T cell receptor (beta chain) was sequenced within a study of cytomegalovirus exposure and HLA in healthy donors. Study-wide points: Across donors, sequencing depth was assumed by presence/absence analyses to be roughly uniform. It was reported that the classifier diagnosed cytomegalovirus status with high specificity and sensitivity in both the original and validation cohorts. Later analysis suggested links between common viral pathogens and several top significant clusters.

The CDR3 totals 12 residues. V was cut by 4 bases and J by 5 bases, with 9 bases left in between. CDR1 is WSHSY, CDR2 SAAADI, per germline. It was healthy bone marrow donors who served as donors. 13 Jbeta primers and 60 Vbeta primers were used for the PCR. TCRdb's copy holds only in-frame clones and misses some; the assay was immunoSEQ multiplex PCR. This table holds about 94,000 clones, approximately 7.6% found once. For this clone: The antigen is undetermined.

The chain carries TRBV10-2 and TRBJ2-7; weak D call: TRBD1 (6 bases). The source is a man in his fifties or sixties in good health and CMV-seronegative. The sequencing input was PBMCs. This CDR3 reads CASSAQGHEQYF. CDR3 nucleotides: TGCGCCAGCAGTGCACAGGGCCACGAGCAGTACTTC.